What follows are 26 T cell receptor beta chains derived from one specimen sequenced in a study of blood T cell repertoires in COVID-19. Data came from immunoSEQ multiplex PCR; TCRdb stores just in-frame clones and leaves some out. The data contain roughly 150,000 clones, around 74% of them seen just once; the ten biggest clones take up about 4%. Sequencing input: peripheral blood. Every receptor here comes from a woman older than 75 with acute or convalescent COVID-19.

This chain connects TRBV20-1 to TRBJ2-4, with D uncertain. The CDR3 spans 11 residues. Per germline, CDR1 DFQATT and CDR2 SNEGSKA (reference sequence). The V and J ends lost 0 bases and 8 bases respectively, with 5 bases between them. The CDR3 sequence is CSARELDIQYF. The CDR3 DNA reads as TGCAGTGCTAGAGAGTTAGACATTCAGTACTTC.

This clone was counted only a few times. This chain joins TRBV28 and TRBJ1-2; 7 nucleotides agree with TRBD1. Germline V gene lookup returns CDR1 MDHEN and CDR2 SYDVKM. The CDR3 consists of 14 residues. After removal of 4 bases from V and 4 bases from J, the junction contained 6 bases not matched to a gene. The DNA for the CDR3 is TGTGCCAGCAGTTCCCCCGGGACAGCCTATGGCTACACCTTC. Translation: CASSSPGTAYGYTF.

The chain recombines TRBV6-1 with TRBJ2-7, with a tentative D call TRBD1 (6 bases). The CDR3 extends over 14 amino acids. Germline CDR1 and CDR2: MNHNS and SASEGT. V gave up 3 bases and J gave up 2 bases, with 11 bases separating them. CDR3 sequence reads: CASSEVGQAYEQYF. In DNA form, the CDR3 reads TGTGCCAGCAGTGAGGTGGGACAAGCCTACGAGCAGTACTTC.

The chain uses TRBV6-5 and TRBJ2-5; 8 nucleotides line up with TRBD2. Germline V gene sequence: CDR1 MNHEY, CDR2 SVGAGI. This CDR3 has 14 residues. Trimming cost V 10 bases and J 4 bases; bases outside gene matches: 11. The CDR3 nucleotides are TGTGCCACTAAGGAGCGGGGGCCACTAGAGACCCAGTACTTC. Its protein is CATKERGPLETQYF.

The CDR3 reads CASSLGTGGAPQPQHF. CDR3 DNA: TGTGCCAGCAGCTTAGGTACAGGGGGCGCTCCCCAGCCCCAGCATTTT. The chain is built from TRBV7-8 and TRBJ1-5, with 9 bases identical to TRBD1. This CDR3 contains 16 residues. The V gene end was trimmed by 1 base and the J gene end by 7 bases; junction bases not matched to a gene: 8. CDR1 and CDR2 from the germline V gene are SGHVS and FQNEAQ.

This chain joins TRBV5-1 and TRBJ1-2, with D uncertain. CDR3 length: 13 residues. Trimming took 3 bases from V and 5 from J, leaving 11 bases between them. Germline loops: CDR1 SGHRS, CDR2 YFSETQ. The CDR3 is CASSSGNDYGYTF. The CDR3 nucleotides read TGCGCCAGCAGCTCCGGTAACGATTATGGCTACACCTTC.

A few counts support this clone. This chain links TRBV3-1 (or the pseudogene TRBV3-2) with TRBJ1-1; 9 bases align to TRBD1. CDR3 length: 15 amino acids. CDR1 LGHDT and CDR2 YNNKEL come from the germline V gene (reference sequence). The junction had 8 bases not matched to a gene; V was cut back by 5 bases and J by 4 bases. The chain's CDR3 is CASSEAGTGSTEAFF. In DNA, the CDR3 is TGTGCCAGCAGCGAAGCCGGGACAGGGAGCACTGAAGCTTTCTTT.

This chain joins TRBV6-5 and TRBJ2-3, with D possibly matching TRBD2 (5 bases). The V gene lost 2 bases and the J gene lost 2 bases, with 8 bases spanning the gap. The CDR3 runs to 14 residues. CDR1 and CDR2 from the germline V gene are MNHEY and SVGAGI. The CDR3 bases are TGTGCCAGCAGTTACGACGGGAACACAGATACGCAGTATTTT. Its translation: CASSYDGNTDTQYF.

The rearrangement joins TRBV5-4 to TRBJ1-2; tentative D call: TRBD1 (5 bases). CDR1 is SGHNT, CDR2 YYREEE, per germline (reference sequence). The V and J ends lost 0 bases and 4 bases respectively, with 16 bases between them. The CDR3 runs 16 residues. CDR3 nucleotides: TGTGCCAGCAGCTTGGGGGGAGGTAGGGGACTCTATGGCTACACCTTC. Amino acids: CASSLGGGRGLYGYTF.

This clone was seen only a few times. The chain is built from TRBV30 and TRBJ1-5; 9 nucleotides align to TRBD1. V trimming: 3 bases; J trimming: 7 bases; junction bases outside the gene matches: 7. Germline values: CDR1 GTSNPN, CDR2 SVGIG (reference sequence). The CDR3 sequence is 14 residues long. CDR3 loop: CAWRGQGVGQPQHF. The CDR3 nucleotides are TGTGCCTGGAGGGGACAGGGTGTAGGCCAGCCCCAGCATTTT.

The chain is built from TRBV11-3 and TRBJ2-3; TRBD2 aligns across 10 bases. Germline CDR1 reads SGHNT; CDR2 reads YENEEA. After removal of 3 bases from V and 5 bases from J, the junction contained 2 bases not matched to a gene. The CDR3 length is 14 residues. The CDR3 DNA reads as TGTGCCAGCAGCTTTGAGCGGGGGGGAGATACGCAGTATTTT. This sequence encodes CASSFERGGDTQYF.

The chain employs TRBV7-2 and TRBJ1-5; D might be TRBD1 (5 bases). In germline, CDR1 is SGHTA, CDR2 FQGNSA. Trimming took 1 base from V and 3 from J, leaving 7 bases between them. The CDR3 has 14 residues. This chain's CDR3 is CASSLVGDNQPQHF. CDR3 DNA sequence: TGTGCCAGCAGCTTAGTAGGGGACAATCAGCCCCAGCATTTT.

The chain combines TRBV20-1 with TRBJ2-5, with a weak D call TRBD2 (5 bases). Germline CDR1 DFQATT, CDR2 SNEGSKA (reference sequence). The V and J ends lost 6 bases and 2 bases respectively, with 16 bases between them. The length of the CDR3 is 14 residues. CDR3 protein: CSASSAAEQETQYF. CDR3 sequence (DNA): TGCAGTGCAAGTTCGGCAGCGGAGCAAGAGACCCAGTACTTC.

The chain joins TRBV7-3 to TRBJ1-1; 7 bases map to TRBD1. CDR1 SGHTA and CDR2 FQGTGA come from the germline V gene. The CDR3 is 15 residues long. V gave up 5 bases and J gave up 4 bases; unmatched junction bases: 10. CDR3 protein: CASSPHAGQFTEAFF. CDR3 DNA sequence: TGTGCCAGCAGCCCGCACGCGGGACAGTTCACTGAAGCTTTCTTT.

The CDR3 DNA sequence: TGTGCCAGCAGTTTATCAAGGGAGATTAGCGGGTCTAATGAAAAACTGTTTTTT. Amino acids: CASSLSREISGSNEKLFF. This chain uses TRBV27 with TRBJ1-4; D remains unclear. Germline loops: CDR1 MNHEY, CDR2 SMNVEV (reference sequence). Between the trimmed V and J ends, which lost 0 bases and 3 bases, there was a span of 17 bases. The CDR3 extends over 18 amino acids.

This rearrangement joins TRBV20-1 to TRBJ2-1; 8 nucleotides agree with TRBD2. Germline CDR1 and CDR2: DFQATT and SNEGSKA (reference sequence). This CDR3 is 11 amino acids long. The trim removed 6 bases at V and 10 bases at J, leaving 5 bases unmatched. CDR3 protein: CSATVAGEQFF. The CDR3 nucleotides are TGCAGTGCAACCGTAGCGGGGGAGCAGTTCTTC.

This clone was seen just once. The chain has TRBV6-2 or TRBV6-3 and TRBJ1-2; a possible D gene is TRBD1 (6 bases). Germline assignment: CDR1 MNHEY and CDR2 SVGEGT. Trimming took off 0 bases at V and 1 base at J, with 15 bases between the two ends. The CDR3 consists of 17 residues. CDR3 residues: CASSYSADRTFNYGYTF. The CDR3 coding sequence is TGTGCCAGCAGTTACTCGGCAGACAGGACGTTTAACTATGGCTACACCTTC.

J is TRBJ2-2 and V is TRBV10-1; TRBD2 is a possible D gene (6 bases). Germline V lookup: CDR1 WNHNN, CDR2 SYGVQD (reference sequence). CDR3 size: 16 residues. V was shortened by 4 bases and J by 7 bases, with 19 bases between the two germline ends. The CDR3 bases are TGCGCCAGCAGTGGGGGAGGCGGAGGGCCCATCGGGGAGCTGTTTTTT. Its translation is CASSGGGGGPIGELFF.

The chain is built from TRBV7-2 and TRBJ1-5, with TRBD1 matching 9 bases. The ends lost 5 bases at V and 9 bases at J; junction bases unmatched: 8. Per the germline V gene, CDR1 is SGHTA and CDR2 is FQGNSA. This CDR3 is 14 amino acids long. The CDR3 spells CASSQGQGDWPQHF. In DNA form, the CDR3 reads TGTGCCAGCAGCCAGGGACAGGGTGATTGGCCCCAGCATTTT. Full variable domain (rest looked up from reference TRBV7-2 and TRBJ1-5): GAGVSQSPSNKVTEKGKDVELRCDPISGHTALYWYRQSLGQGLEFLIYFQGNSAPDKSGLPSDRFSAERTGGSVSTLTIQRTQQEDSAVYLCASSQGQGDWPQHFGDGTRLSIL.

The J gene is TRBJ1-1, the V gene TRBV18, with unresolved D. Germline loops: CDR1 KGHSH, CDR2 LQKENI. V gave up 5 bases and J gave up 4 bases, with 11 bases separating them. The CDR3 contains 13 residues. The DNA of the CDR3 is TGTGCCAGCTCATATTACAGTGGCACTGAAGCTTTCTTT. This translates into CASSYYSGTEAFF.

The chain recombines TRBV12-2 with TRBJ2-7; the table's D call, TRBD1, has no DNA check behind it. TRBV12-2 is labeled a pseudogene. The CDR3 loop spans 16 amino acids. This chain's CDR3 is CASRWTGTPYSYEQYF. The DNA of the CDR3 is TGTGCAAGTCGCTGGACAGGCACACCTTACTCCTACGAGCAGTACTTC.

The V and J genes are TRBV6-1 and TRBJ1-2; possibly TRBD1 for D (6 bases). The V gene lost 3 bases and the J gene lost 6 bases, with 17 bases spanning the gap. The CDR3 consists of 15 residues. Germline V gene sequence: CDR1 MNHNS, CDR2 SASEGT. In DNA, the CDR3 is TGTGCCAGCAGTGAGGGAAAACAGGGCTCCCATGGCTACACCTTC. The encoded protein is CASSEGKQGSHGYTF.

The chain employs TRBV5-1 and TRBJ2-3; TRBD2 might be the D (6 bases). CDR3 size: 14 residues. CDR1 and CDR2 (germline): SGHRS, YFSETQ. V shed 0 bases and J shed 6 bases, with 11 bases lying between them. The CDR3: CASSLDGGEDTQYF. For the CDR3, the DNA is TGCGCCAGCAGCTTGGACGGGGGAGAGGATACGCAGTATTTT. Combining the CDR3 with reference TRBV5-1 and TRBJ2-3 gives the whole variable domain KAGVTQTPRYLIKTRGQQVTLSCSPISGHRSVSWYQQTPGQGLQFLFEYFSETQRNKGNFPGRFSGRQFSNSRSEMNVSTLELGDSALYLCASSLDGGEDTQYFGPGTRLTVL.

The chain uses TRBV5-8 and TRBJ1-2; 8 bases match TRBD1. The CDR3 has 16 residues. V gave up 0 bases and J gave up 7 bases; unmatched junction bases: 11. CDR1 and CDR2 (germline): SGHTS, YDEGEE. For the CDR3, the DNA is TGTGCCAGCAGCTTGGTGGGGGCCGGGACAGGCGGTGGCTACACCTTC. Its protein is CASSLVGAGTGGGYTF. Based on the CDR3 plus reference TRBV5-8 and TRBJ1-2, the full variable domain is EAGVTQSPTHLIKTRGQQATLRCSPISGHTSVYWYQQALGLGLQFLLWYDEGEERNRGNFPPRFSGRQFPNYSSELNVNALELEDSALYLCASSLVGAGTGGGYTFGSGTRLTVV.

The V call is TRBV6-5, the J call TRBJ1-6; no firm D call. Between the trimmed V and J ends, which lost 8 bases and 0 bases, there was a span of 11 bases. This CDR3 comprises 15 residues. In germline, CDR1 is MNHEY, CDR2 SVGAGI. CDR3 DNA: TGTGCCAGCCAACGGGAGAGCTCCTATAATTCACCCCTCCACTTT. Protein: CASQRESSYNSPLHF.

CDR3 nucleotides: TGTGCCAGTAATCCGACAGGCGACTATGGCTACACCTTC. As protein: CASNPTGDYGYTF. The rearrangement uses TRBV19 and TRBJ1-2; possible D gene TRBD1, 6 bases. Germline CDR1 LNHDA, CDR2 SQIVND (reference sequence). The CDR3 is 13 residues long. With 7 bases removed from V and 3 bases from J, the gap between germline ends came to 12 bases.